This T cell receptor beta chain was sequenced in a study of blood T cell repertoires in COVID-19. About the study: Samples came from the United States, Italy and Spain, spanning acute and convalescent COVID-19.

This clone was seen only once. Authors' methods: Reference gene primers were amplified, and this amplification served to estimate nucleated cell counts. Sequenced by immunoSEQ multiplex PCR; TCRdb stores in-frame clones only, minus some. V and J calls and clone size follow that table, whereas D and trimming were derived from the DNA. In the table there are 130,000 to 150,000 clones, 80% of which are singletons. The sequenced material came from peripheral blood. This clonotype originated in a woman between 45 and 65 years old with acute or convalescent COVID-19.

CDR3 sequence (DNA): TGTGCCAGTACCTCCCCCGGGGGGGCCGGGGAGCTGTTTTTT. It translates to CASTSPGGAGELFF. The chain joins TRBV19 to TRBJ2-2; 8 bases agree with TRBD2. Per the germline V gene, CDR1 is LNHDA and CDR2 is SQIVND (reference sequence). Trimming at V came to 7 bases and at J to 6 bases, leaving 7 bases not matched to a gene. The CDR3 is 14 amino acids. Complete variable domain (other parts from reference TRBV19 and TRBJ2-2): DGGITQSPKYLFRKEGQNVTLSCEQNLNHDAMYWYRQDPGQGLRLIYYSQIVNDFQKGDIAEGYSVSREKKESFPLTVTSAQKNPTAFYLCASTSPGGAGELFFGEGSRLTVL.